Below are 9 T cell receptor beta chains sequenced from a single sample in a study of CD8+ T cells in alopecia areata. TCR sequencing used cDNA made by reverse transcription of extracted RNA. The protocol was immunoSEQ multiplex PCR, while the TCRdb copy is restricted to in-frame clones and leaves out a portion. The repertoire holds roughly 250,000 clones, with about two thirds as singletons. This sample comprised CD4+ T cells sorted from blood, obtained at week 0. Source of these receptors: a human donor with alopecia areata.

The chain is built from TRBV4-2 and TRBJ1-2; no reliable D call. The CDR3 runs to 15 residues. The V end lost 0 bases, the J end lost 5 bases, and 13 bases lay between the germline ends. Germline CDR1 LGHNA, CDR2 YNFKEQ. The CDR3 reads CASSQDGPHRYGYTF. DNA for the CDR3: TGTGCCAGCAGCCAAGATGGGCCCCATCGATATGGCTACACCTTC.

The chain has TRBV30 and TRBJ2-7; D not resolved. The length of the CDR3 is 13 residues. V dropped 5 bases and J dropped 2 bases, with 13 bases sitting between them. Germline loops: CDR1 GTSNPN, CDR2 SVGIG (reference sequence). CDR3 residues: CAWSRVVTYEQYF. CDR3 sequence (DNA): TGTGCCTGGTCTAGGGTCGTAACCTACGAGCAGTACTTC.

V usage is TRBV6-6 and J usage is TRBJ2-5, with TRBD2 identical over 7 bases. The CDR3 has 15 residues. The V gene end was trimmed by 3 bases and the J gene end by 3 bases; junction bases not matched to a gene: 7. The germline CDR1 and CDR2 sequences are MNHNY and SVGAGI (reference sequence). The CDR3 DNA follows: TGTGCCAGCAGTTATTCGGGAGGAGGGAAAGAGACCCAGTACTTC. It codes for CASSYSGGGKETQYF.

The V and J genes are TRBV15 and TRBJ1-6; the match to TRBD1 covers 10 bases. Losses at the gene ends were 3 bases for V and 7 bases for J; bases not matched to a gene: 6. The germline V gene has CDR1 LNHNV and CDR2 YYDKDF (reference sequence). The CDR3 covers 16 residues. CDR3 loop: CATSSGQGVGNSPLHF. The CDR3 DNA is TGTGCCACCAGCAGTGGACAGGGGGTTGGGAATTCACCCCTCCACTTT.

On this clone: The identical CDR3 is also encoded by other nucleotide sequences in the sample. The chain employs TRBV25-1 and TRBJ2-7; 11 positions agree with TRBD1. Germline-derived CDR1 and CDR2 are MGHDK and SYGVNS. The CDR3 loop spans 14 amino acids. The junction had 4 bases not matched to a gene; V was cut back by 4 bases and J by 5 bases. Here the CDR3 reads CASSGGQGANEQYF. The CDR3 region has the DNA TGTGCCAGCAGTGGCGGACAGGGGGCTAACGAGCAGTACTTC.

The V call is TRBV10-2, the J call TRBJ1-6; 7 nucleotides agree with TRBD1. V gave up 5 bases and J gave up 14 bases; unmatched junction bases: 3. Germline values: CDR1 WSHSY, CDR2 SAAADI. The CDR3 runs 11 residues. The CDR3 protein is CASSNTGALHF. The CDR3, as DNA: TGCGCCAGCAGTAACACAGGGGCCCTCCACTTT.

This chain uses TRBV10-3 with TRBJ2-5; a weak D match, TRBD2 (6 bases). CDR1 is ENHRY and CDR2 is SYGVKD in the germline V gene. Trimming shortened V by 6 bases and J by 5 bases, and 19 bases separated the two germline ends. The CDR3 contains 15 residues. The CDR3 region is CAIRDPGGPRETQYF. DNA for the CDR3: TGTGCCATCAGGGACCCCGGGGGACCCCGGGAGACCCAGTACTTC.

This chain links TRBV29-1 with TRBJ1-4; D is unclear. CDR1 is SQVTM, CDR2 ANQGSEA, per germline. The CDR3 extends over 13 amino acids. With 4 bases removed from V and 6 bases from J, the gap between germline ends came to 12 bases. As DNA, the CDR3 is TGCAGCGTTGTTTTCCTGGGAGATGAAAAACTGTTTTTT. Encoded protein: CSVVFLGDEKLFF.

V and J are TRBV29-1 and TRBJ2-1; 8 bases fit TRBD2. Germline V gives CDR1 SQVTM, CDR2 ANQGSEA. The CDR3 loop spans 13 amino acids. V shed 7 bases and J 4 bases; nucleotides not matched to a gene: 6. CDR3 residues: CSGKRGTYNEQFF. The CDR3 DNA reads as TGCAGCGGAAAGCGGGGGACTTACAATGAGCAGTTCTTC.